A single T cell receptor (beta chain) is shown here with its context. The antigen is undetermined. The data are from a study of OX40 agonist ivuxolimab in advanced cancers. Study in general: Allowance was made for prior anti-PD-1, anti-PD-L1 or anti-CTLA-4 therapy, and 40% to 45% had some. Partial responses, seen in three patients, involved one hepatocellular carcinoma and two cutaneous melanomas. Study results and caveats: The average count of expanded clones was higher among CD8+ T cells than among CD4+.

Sequencing used immunoSEQ multiplex PCR; TCRdb keeps in-frame clones, though not all of them. The sample lists almost 85,000 clones, nearly 95% seen once, with roughly 9.6% in the top ten. If patients had autoimmune disease history or systemic immunosuppression, they were excluded. CDR3 length: 11 residues. The ends were cut back, 1 base at V and 6 bases at J, with 1 base in the middle. From germline, CDR1 is SGHNT and CDR2 YYREEE (reference sequence). The clonotype was recovered from an adult with an advanced solid tumor such as melanoma, head and neck, liver or kidney cancer. Sample: CD4+ or CD8+ T cells sorted from blood, taken in a trial of the OX40 agonist ivuxolimab. The V gene is TRBV5-4, the J gene TRBJ2-2; D gene ambiguous. CDR3 coding DNA: TGTGCCAGCAGCTTGTCCGGGGAGCTGTTTTTT. As protein: CASSLSGELFF.